What follows are 24 T cell receptor beta chains derived from one specimen sequenced in a study of cytomegalovirus exposure and HLA in healthy donors. Sequencing used immunoSEQ multiplex PCR; TCRdb keeps in-frame clones, though not all of them. The data contain approximately 190,000 clones, more than 65% of them singletons. Sequencing was done on a sample of PBMCs. The receptors stem from a woman aged 25-40 years in good health and CMV-seropositive.

The rearrangement joins TRBV25-1 to TRBJ2-1; TRBD2 matches at 14 bases. The V and J ends lost 4 bases and 7 bases, in that order; junction bases with no gene match: 6. Germline CDR1 MGHDK, CDR2 SYGVNS. There are 16 residues in the CDR3. The CDR3 DNA is TGTGCCAGCAGTGGGGGACTAGCGGGAGTAGGGAATGAGCAGTTCTTC. Translating it yields CASSGGLAGVGNEQFF.

The V call is TRBV7-2, the J call TRBJ1-1, with a tentative D call TRBD1 (5 bases). The CDR3 has 13 amino acids. CDR1 and CDR2 from the germline V gene are SGHTA and FQGNSA. Trimming shortened V by 3 bases and J by 3 bases, and 8 bases separated the two germline ends. CDR3 sequence: CASSFSRDTEAFF. CDR3 bases: TGTGCCAGCAGCTTTTCCAGGGACACTGAAGCTTTCTTT.

The rearrangement joins TRBV30 to TRBJ1-2; perhaps TRBD1 as D (6 bases). The ends were cut back, 3 bases at V and 4 bases at J, with 21 bases in the middle. This CDR3 is built from 16 residues. CDR1 GTSNPN and CDR2 SVGIG come from the germline V gene (reference sequence). CDR3 residues: CAWRPEQGRGIYGYTF. DNA of the CDR3: TGTGCCTGGAGGCCTGAACAGGGTCGAGGGATCTATGGCTACACCTTC.

The rearrangement joins TRBV11-2 to TRBJ1-2; the match to TRBD1 covers 9 bases. Germline V gene data show CDR1 as SGHAT and CDR2 as FQNNGV. With V trimmed by 1 base and J by 8 bases, 8 bases remained unmatched. This CDR3 is 15 amino acids long. The CDR3, as DNA: TGTGCCAGCAGCTTAGCCGGGACAGGGTGGCGCGGCTACACCTTC. Translated, it gives CASSLAGTGWRGYTF.

The V and J genes are TRBV19 and TRBJ2-7; possible D gene TRBD2, 6 bases. This CDR3 has 14 amino acids. The germline V gene encodes CDR1 LNHDA and CDR2 SQIVND (reference sequence). V lost 1 base to trimming and J lost 1 base, with 8 bases between them. CDR3 nucleotides: TGTGCCAGTAGTATAGCGGGAGTATCCTACGAGCAGTACTTC. Its translation is CASSIAGVSYEQYF.

This clone was observed a few times. This chain connects TRBV5-1 to TRBJ2-1, with 9 bases identical to TRBD1. V gave up 4 bases and J gave up 8 bases; unmatched junction bases: 7. Germline V gene lookup returns CDR1 SGHRS and CDR2 YFSETQ. This CDR3 is 14 amino acids long. The CDR3 region has the DNA TGCGCCAGCAGCCCGGGACAGGGAAGGGATGAGCAGTTCTTC. As protein: CASSPGQGRDEQFF.

The chain has TRBV7-9 and TRBJ2-5, with D possibly matching TRBD1 (5 bases). Deletions cut 5 bases from V and 3 bases from J, with 13 bases between. Germline CDR1 and CDR2: SEHNR and FQNEAQ (reference sequence). The CDR3 has 14 amino acids. The CDR3 reads CASSSNQGKETQYF. CDR3 nucleotides: TGTGCCAGCAGCAGTAATCAGGGAAAAGAGACCCAGTACTTC.

This rearrangement joins TRBV25-1 to TRBJ1-1, with a weak D call TRBD1 (6 bases). The CDR3 spans 15 residues. Germline loops: CDR1 MGHDK, CDR2 SYGVNS. The germline V and J ends were trimmed by 0 bases and 5 bases, with 13 bases remaining between them. The CDR3 sequence is CASSEYPQGRTEAFF. As DNA, the CDR3 is TGTGCCAGCAGTGAATATCCCCAGGGGCGGACTGAAGCTTTCTTT.

The chain combines TRBV7-6 with TRBJ2-7; weak D call: TRBD2 (6 bases). There are 14 residues in the CDR3. V was shortened by 4 bases and J by 2 bases, with 12 bases between the two germline ends. The germline CDR1 and CDR2 sequences are SGHVS and FNYEAQ. The CDR3 DNA follows: TGTGCCAGCAGCTCTCGGGACTCGCCCTACGAGCAGTACTTC. Its translation is CASSSRDSPYEQYF.

The rearrangement joins TRBV18 to TRBJ2-1, with D uncertain. This CDR3 is built from 17 residues. Trimming left V 3 bases short and J 0 bases short, with 15 bases between. Germline-derived CDR1 and CDR2 are KGHSH and LQKENI. The CDR3 protein is CASSPKSQASSYNEQFF. CDR3 coding DNA: TGTGCCAGCTCACCCAAGAGTCAGGCGAGCTCCTACAATGAGCAGTTCTTC.

This sequence joins TRBV19 and TRBJ2-3; D ambiguous. Germline CDR1 and CDR2: LNHDA and SQIVND (reference sequence). This CDR3 has 14 amino acids. The V end was cut by 6 bases, the J end by 2 bases, with 12 bases between. The CDR3 nucleotides are TGTGCCAGTAGCTCCGCAGGAAACACAGATACGCAGTATTTT. Translating it yields CASSSAGNTDTQYF.

V is TRBV18 and J is TRBJ1-2; 9 nucleotides match TRBD1. The V and J ends lost 3 bases and 4 bases, in that order; junction bases with no gene match: 6. CDR3 length: 15 amino acids. Per the germline V gene, CDR1 is KGHSH and CDR2 is LQKENI. The CDR3 DNA reads as TGTGCCAGCTCACCCGGGACAGGGAAGCCCTATGGCTACACCTTC. Translated: CASSPGTGKPYGYTF.

This rearrangement joins TRBV9 to TRBJ1-1; weak D call: TRBD1 (6 bases). Germline CDR1 SGDLS, CDR2 YYNGEE. V was clipped by 4 bases and J by 4 bases, with 17 bases between them. The CDR3 contains 15 residues. Here the CDR3 DNA reads TGTGCCAGCAGCCCCCTGGCAGGGGTGAGCACTGAAGCTTTCTTT. Amino acids: CASSPLAGVSTEAFF. Full variable domain (rest looked up from reference TRBV9 and TRBJ1-1): DSGVTQTPKHLITATGQRVTLRCSPRSGDLSVYWYQQSLDQGLQFLIQYYNGEERAKGNILERFSAQQFPDLHSELNLSSLELGDSALYFCASSPLAGVSTEAFFGQGTRLTVV.

The V call is TRBV5-1, the J call TRBJ1-2; TRBD1 agrees at 8 bases. V was clipped by 5 bases and J by 6 bases; unmatched bases: 15. Germline V gives CDR1 SGHRS, CDR2 YFSETQ. This CDR3 spans 16 amino acids. The CDR3 DNA is TGCGCCAGCAGTTCAATCGGGGCAGGGGGCCTGGATGGCTACACCTTC. Encoded protein: CASSSIGAGGLDGYTF.

This rearrangement joins TRBV29-1 to TRBJ1-1; D ambiguous. V shed 6 bases and J shed 4 bases, with 12 bases lying between them. The CDR3 consists of 12 residues. Looked up from germline, CDR1 is SQVTM and CDR2 is ANQGSEA. In nucleotides, the CDR3 is TGCAGCGTGGAAAAGACACTCACTGAAGCTTTCTTT. This encodes CSVEKTLTEAFF.

This clone showed up just once. The chain recombines TRBV10-1 with TRBJ1-3, with D uncertain. Deletions cut 6 bases from V and 1 base from J, with 10 bases between. Per the germline V gene, CDR1 is WNHNN and CDR2 is SYGVQD (reference sequence). This CDR3 contains 14 residues. Here the CDR3 reads CASRDWESGNTIYF. CDR3 bases: TGCGCCAGCAGGGACTGGGAATCTGGAAACACCATATATTTT.

The chain is built from TRBV2 and TRBJ2-5; D not resolved. The germline CDR1 and CDR2 sequences are SNHLY and FYNNEI. The V end was cut by 2 bases, the J end by 2 bases, with 12 bases between. The CDR3 runs to 15 residues. The CDR3 protein is CASSEYQEPQETQYF. The CDR3 region has the DNA TGTGCCAGCAGTGAATACCAGGAACCTCAAGAGACCCAGTACTTC.

V gene TRBV7-9 combines with J gene TRBJ2-1; D may be TRBD2 (6 bases). Germline CDR1 and CDR2: SEHNR and FQNEAQ (reference sequence). The CDR3 is made up of 13 amino acids. Trimming stripped 11 bases from V and 10 bases from J, with 21 bases between. DNA for the CDR3: TGTGCCGTGTCGGGGGTTACTGACCTGGAGCAGTTCTTC. It translates to CAVSGVTDLEQFF.

The chain employs TRBV6-4 and TRBJ2-1; possibly TRBD2 for D (6 bases). V was trimmed by 0 bases and J by 0 bases, leaving 9 bases between them. CDR1 and CDR2 (germline): MRHNA, SNTAGT. This CDR3 region has 16 residues. The CDR3 nucleotides are TGTGCCAGCAGTGACTCGGCGGGAAGCTCCTACAATGAGCAGTTCTTC. Translated: CASSDSAGSSYNEQFF.

The chain employs TRBV2 and TRBJ1-2, with D maybe TRBD1 (6 bases). The germline CDR1 and CDR2 sequences are SNHLY and FYNNEI. This CDR3 region has 13 residues. V was clipped by 6 bases and J by 5 bases, with 13 bases between them. CDR3: CASRKGVAYGYTF. The CDR3 DNA follows: TGTGCCAGCAGAAAGGGGGTCGCGTATGGCTACACCTTC.

The chain links TRBV5-1 to TRBJ2-3; tentatively, D is TRBD2 (6 bases). The germline gives CDR1 SGHRS, CDR2 YFSETQ. The CDR3 spans 15 residues. Trimming took 2 bases from V and 0 from J, leaving 10 bases between them. CDR3 nucleotides: TGCGCCAGCAGCTTTGTGGGAGGTAGCACAGATACGCAGTATTTT. Encoded protein: CASSFVGGSTDTQYF.

The chain has TRBV7-9 and TRBJ2-1; 13 positions agree with TRBD2. J lost 4 bases, V lost 5 bases, and 11 bases had no gene match. Germline CDR1 is SEHNR and CDR2 is FQNEAQ (reference sequence). The CDR3 contains 18 residues. The CDR3 bases are TGTGCCAGCAGCCCCGGACTAGCGGGAGACACCCATTACAATGAGCAGTTCTTC. It is translated as CASSPGLAGDTHYNEQFF.

In regard to this clone: The junction and the germline gene differ at one end; a read error may be behind it. V and J are TRBV7-7 and TRBJ2-3, with 11 bases that match TRBD2. The CDR3 is 18 amino acids. CDR1 and CDR2 (germline): SSHAT, FNYEAQ (reference sequence). The CDR3 region is CASSSGTSGTTSTDTQYF. Here the CDR3 DNA reads TGTGCTAGCAGCTCCGGGACTAGCGGAACCACTAGCACAGATACGCAGTATTTT.

The rearrangement uses TRBV7-3 and TRBJ2-7; 9 bases line up with TRBD2. Germline CDR1 SGHTA, CDR2 FQGTGA. The CDR3 is 15 amino acids. V lost 0 bases to trimming and J lost 5 bases; unmatched junction nucleotides: 5. The CDR3 coding sequence is TGTGCCAGCAGCTTAACTGCGGGAGGGTCCCACGAGCAGTACTTC. Translation gives CASSLTAGGSHEQYF.